The source of this TCR beta chain is a study of T cells in Graves' hyperthyroidism and ophthalmopathy. The cohort's ophthalmopathy patients, a group with duration under 3 months, had a Clinical Activity Score of at least 3 and a NOSPECS grade of at least 4. Uncontrolled infection, other autoimmune disease, pregnancy or lactation led to exclusion. Comment on this clonotype: Its antigen is unidentified.

General observations from the study: Blood samples included most of the expanded thyroid clonotypes exceeding 0.001. Progression to ophthalmopathy was predicted a median of roughly 6.6 months early.

The source material, RNA transcripts, was used to amplify TCR beta CDR3 regions. When the TCR CDR3 underwent first-round RT-PCR, the HTBI primer set was used. TCRdb fed the multiplex PCR reads into MiXCR, producing one record per CDR3 protein. The sample contains some 550,000 distinct CDR3 sequences, approximately 16% of which appear only once. Trimming cost V 5 bases and J 1 base, with 15 bases left between them. Looked up from germline, CDR1 is SGHTA and CDR2 is FQGNSA. CDR3 length equals 16 residues. This receptor was obtained from a woman in her thirties or forties with Graves' ophthalmopathy. The genes are TRBV7-2 and TRBJ2-1; D not certain. Sequencing was performed on blood. CDR3 nucleotides: TGTGCCAGCAGCCATTATGTGGCTAGTTCCTACAATGAGCAGTTCTTC. It codes for CASSHYVASSYNEQFF.